The entry that follows covers one T cell receptor (beta chain) sequence. Its antigen remains unidentified. The sample is drawn from a study of shared clonotypes between healthy human individuals. Points from the study as a whole: Naive CD4 clonotypes were shared across a few donors at roughly 5.5%.

V shed 0 bases, J shed 2 bases, and the junction held 2 bases outside the gene matches. This CDR3 region has 15 residues. Per the germline V gene, CDR1 is SGDLS and CDR2 is YYNGEE. Assay: immunoSEQ multiplex PCR; the TCRdb copy retains only in-frame clones and omits some. The sample includes millions of clones, approximately 95% of them seen just once. The TCR sequence derives from a man between 18 and 35 years old in good health. Some clones in this sample may be carry-over from other donors' samples. The chain combines TRBV9 with TRBJ1-3; 7 bases agree with TRBD1. Sequencing used naive CD4+ T cells from PBMCs. The subset is: CD45RA+ positively selected. The CDR3, as DNA: TGTGCCAGCAGCGTAGAAGACAGGGCTGGAAACACCATATATTTT. As protein: CASSVEDRAGNTIYF.